Listed below are T cell receptor beta chains from one sample, sequenced in a study of a mutant IDH1 vaccine in newly diagnosed glioma. These receptors' antigens are unknown. Measured with immunoSEQ multiplex PCR; TCRdb has only the in-frame clones, and not every one. The sample shows about 72,000 clones, nearly 85% of them seen only once. This material consisted of PBMCs, taken from a glioma patient whose treatment included an IDH1 peptide vaccine. The receptor source for this set is a man between 18 and 35 years old with glioma. Both conserved end residues are part of each CDR3. The D gene is left open where the match is weak. Only part of the rows carry a size: once, few, many, or a class if the clone is expanded.

NA	TRBV7-2	TRBJ2-2	NA	TGTGCCAGCAGCAACACAGGGATAAGCGGGGAGCTGTTTTTT	CASSNTGISGELFF
NA	TRBV4-3	TRBJ1-1	NA	TGCGCCAGCAGCCAGGACCGCGGGCGGGGGATGAACACTGAAGCTTTCTTT	CASSQDRGRGMNTEAFF
once	TRBV30	TRBJ1-2	NA	TGTGCCTGGAGCCGGCGGGGACTCAAGTTGGTCTATGGCTACACCTTC	CAWSRRGLKLVYGYTF
NA	TRBV7-9	TRBJ1-2	NA	TGTGCCAGCAGCTTAGCAGCGACAGTTTTCTATGGCTACACCTTC	CASSLAATVFYGYTF
NA	TRBV27	TRBJ2-4	NA	TGTGCCAGCAGTACCACAGGGAAAAACATTCAGTACTTC	CASSTTGKNIQYF
NA	TRBV18	TRBJ2-3	NA	TGTGCCAGCTCACTTTACGCCACAGATACGCAGTATTTT	CASSLYATDTQYF
few	TRBV25-1	TRBJ1-6	TRBD1	TGTGCCAGCAGTGAATATAGGACAGGGAATTCACCCCTCCACTTT	CASSEYRTGNSPLHF
NA	TRBV15	TRBJ2-1	NA	TGTGCCACCAGCAGAGATTTGCTTGAGCAGTTCTTC	CATSRDLLEQFF
NA	TRBV7-9	TRBJ1-3	TRBD1	TGTGCCAGCAGCTTAGCCGGGACAGGGGGAAACACCATATATTTT	CASSLAGTGGNTIYF
NA	TRBV27	TRBJ1-1	TRBD1	TGTGCCAGCAGTCTGTCAGGGGGCACTGAAGCTTTCTTT	CASSLSGGTEAFF
NA	TRBV30	TRBJ1-2	NA	TGTGCCTGGAGTGTCCTTTGGGGATCCGATGGCTACACCTTC	CAWSVLWGSDGYTF
NA	TRBV6-5	TRBJ1-6	NA	TGTGCCAGCACGGGGGGACAATATAATTCACCCCTCCACTTT	CASTGGQYNSPLHF
NA	TRBV6-6	TRBJ1-5	TRBD1	TGTGCCAGCACCGACAGGGATAGCAATCAGCCCCAGCATTTT	CASTDRDSNQPQHF
NA	TRBV19	TRBJ1-1	NA	TGTGCCAGTAGTATAGTGGCGGGAGGAAGAACTGAAGCTTTCTTT	CASSIVAGGRTEAFF
NA	TRBV28	TRBJ2-7	TRBD1	TGTGCCAGCAGCTCCTCTGGGACAGCCGCCTACGAGCAGTACTTC	CASSSSGTAAYEQYF
NA	TRBV27	TRBJ1-2	NA	TGTGCCAGCAGTTTATATGGGGTAGGGGGGGGCTATGGCTACACCTTC	CASSLYGVGGGYGYTF
once	TRBV9	TRBJ1-6	NA	TGTGCCAGCAGCGTAGAAGGGTTCTATAATTCACCCCTCCACTTT	CASSVEGFYNSPLHF
NA	TRBV5-8	TRBJ2-1	NA	TGTGCCAGCAGCTTGATCGGGGTGGGATCGGGTGAGCAGTTCTTC	CASSLIGVGSGEQFF
NA	TRBV28	TRBJ1-4	NA	TGTGCCACCAGGGAGGGAAACTCTTTCAATGAAAAACTGTTTTTT	CATREGNSFNEKLFF
NA	TRBV21-1	TRBJ1-3	NA	TGTGCCAGCAGGCGGCGGAGGACTGGAAACACCATATATTTT	CASRRRRTGNTIYF
NA	TRBV28	TRBJ2-7	TRBD2	TGTGCCAGCAGTTGGGACTACTCCTACGAGCAGTACTTC	CASSWDYSYEQYF
NA	TRBV19	TRBJ1-1	NA	TGTGCCAGTAGTCCCGTCGGGTACGGATCCTCCTACACTGAAGCTTTCTTT	CASSPVGYGSSYTEAFF
few	TRBV27	TRBJ1-2	TRBD1	TGTGCCAGCCGGACAGGGGGGGCGGGTGGCTACACCTTC	CASRTGGAGGYTF
NA	TRBV6-5	TRBJ1-5	NA	TGTGCCAGCAGCCGGGCGGTCTCACCCAATCAGCCCCAGCATTTT	CASSRAVSPNQPQHF
NA	TRBV30	TRBJ1-5	NA	TGTGCCTGGAGGTCACAGGAATTGAGCAATCAGCCCCAGCATTTT	CAWRSQELSNQPQHF
NA	TRBV27	TRBJ1-5	NA	TGTGCCAGCAGTTCAGGAACCAATCAGCCCCAGCATTTT	CASSSGTNQPQHF
NA	TRBV4-2	TRBJ1-2	NA	TGTGCCAGCAGCCAAGATTTAGGGTCTGATGGCTACACCTTC	CASSQDLGSDGYTF
NA	TRBV19	TRBJ2-6	NA	TGTGCCAGTAGTATACCCCACGGGCCAGGGGCTGGGGCCAACGTCCTGACTTTC	CASSIPHGPGAGANVLTF
few	TRBV18	TRBJ1-4	NA	TGTGCCAGCTCACCCCGAAGCAGGGAGGAAAAACTGTTTTTT	CASSPRSREEKLFF
NA	TRBV7-6	TRBJ1-1	NA	TGTGCCAGCAGCTCGACCGCCTCCGGGGTGATATCTGAAGCTTTCTTT	CASSSTASGVISEAFF
NA	TRBV19	TRBJ1-5	NA	TGTGCCAGTAGTGGAGGTCAGCCCCAGCATTTT	CASSGGQPQHF
few	TRBV9	TRBJ1-5	NA	TGTGCCAGCAGCGTTAGCGGTGGGAATCAGCCCCAGCATTTT	CASSVSGGNQPQHF
NA	TRBV19	TRBJ1-5	NA	TGTGCCAGTACCCCGCGGGGCAGGGCCCGCAATCAGCCCCAGCATTTT	CASTPRGRARNQPQHF
NA	TRBV6-5	TRBJ1-5	NA	TGTGCCAGCAGTTATCAGGCCCATCAGCCCCAGCATTTT	CASSYQAHQPQHF
NA	TRBV9	TRBJ2-3	NA	TGTGCCAGCAGTGCGGGGTACCCCACAGATACGCAGTATTTT	CASSAGYPTDTQYF
NA	TRBV9	TRBJ1-2	TRBD1	TGTGCCAGCAGCGGGGGGACAGGGGGTGGGATTAACTATGGCTACACCTTC	CASSGGTGGGINYGYTF
NA	TRBV28	TRBJ1-1	NA	TGTGCCAGCAGCTTACGTTACACTGAAGCTTTCTTT	CASSLRYTEAFF
NA	TRBV10-3	TRBJ1-2	NA	TGTGCCATCAGTGGCCGGGGACGTTGGAATGGAGGCTACACCTTC	CAISGRGRWNGGYTF
NA	TRBV9	TRBJ2-2	NA	TGTGCCAGCAGCGTAGCTCGTGGGGACGGACCAAACACCGGGGAGCTGTTTTTT	CASSVARGDGPNTGELFF
NA	TRBV29-1	TRBJ2-7	TRBD1	TGCAGCGGGGGTGGGACAGGGAATCGGAACGAGCAGTACTTC	CSGGGTGNRNEQYF
NA	TRBV4-1	TRBJ2-3	NA	TGCGCCAGCAGCAGGGGAGATACGCAGTATTTT	CASSRGDTQYF
NA	TRBV7-9	TRBJ2-1	NA	TGTGCCAGCAGCTTATCGAGGTTTATAGTGGGTGAGCAGTTCTTC	CASSLSRFIVGEQFF
NA	TRBV15	TRBJ2-5	TRBD2	TGTGCCACCAGCAGACCCACTAGCGCCCCCCGAGGGACCCAGTACTTC	CATSRPTSAPRGTQYF
NA	TRBV7-2	TRBJ2-7	NA	TGTGCCAGCAGCTTAATAGGCTCCTACGAGCAGTACTTC	CASSLIGSYEQYF
NA	TRBV19	TRBJ1-5	NA	TGTGCCAGTAGTATAGATTCCCTAACCATCTCGGGTCAGCCCCAGCATTTT	CASSIDSLTISGQPQHF
NA	TRBV6-5	TRBJ2-7	TRBD2	TGTGCCAGCAGCGAACTAGCGGGAGTTTACGAGCAGTACTTC	CASSELAGVYEQYF
NA	TRBV5-4	TRBJ2-2	NA	TGTGCCAGCAGCTTGGACAGGGTGGTTAACACCGGGGAGCTGTTTTTT	CASSLDRVVNTGELFF
NA	TRBV18	TRBJ1-1	NA	TGTGCCAGCTCACCAATGAGTGGGGGTGAAGCTTTCTTT	CASSPMSGGEAFF
NA	TRBV5-6	TRBJ2-7	NA	TGTGCCAGCAGCGATACAGGGAGCTCCTACGAGCAGTACTTC	CASSDTGSSYEQYF
NA	TRBV18	TRBJ1-2	NA	TGTGCCAGCTCACCACAGGGAAACGGCGATGGCTACACCTTC	CASSPQGNGDGYTF
NA	TRBV19	TRBJ2-4	NA	TGTGCCAGTGCACACGGGGGGGCAGGGGGCTTTCAGTACTTC	CASAHGGAGGFQYF
NA	TRBV7-2	TRBJ2-5	NA	TGTGCCAGCAGCCCCTTCACGACCCAGTACTTC	CASSPFTTQYF
NA	TRBV4-2	TRBJ2-7	NA	TGTGCCAGCAGCCAAGATCTGGTCAGGGCACATTTTTTC	CASSQDLVRAHFF
NA	TRBV29-1	TRBJ1-2	NA	TGCAGCGCTAAACGAACCGGGACACTTTATTATGGCTACACCTTC	CSAKRTGTLYYGYTF
NA	TRBV7-2	TRBJ2-4	TRBD1	TGTGCCAGCAGAGGGGGCTGGGGCAGAGAAAACATTCAGTACTTC	CASRGGWGRENIQYF
NA	TRBV5-1	TRBJ2-1	NA	TGCGCCAGCAGCTTGAGCGACTACGTCAATGAGCAGTTCTTC	CASSLSDYVNEQFF
NA	TRBV4-3	TRBJ2-2	TRBD2	TGCGCCAGCAGCCAAAGGCGCCCCACTAGCGGGGCGAACACCGGGGAGCTGTTTTTT	CASSQRRPTSGANTGELFF
NA	TRBV28	TRBJ2-7	TRBD1	TGTGCCAGCAGTTCTCCCAGGGGGCGCATCTACGAGCAGTACTTC	CASSSPRGRIYEQYF
once	TRBV7-9	TRBJ1-1	NA	TGTGCCAGCAGCACGGGACGGCAGAACACTGAAGCTTTCTTT	CASSTGRQNTEAFF